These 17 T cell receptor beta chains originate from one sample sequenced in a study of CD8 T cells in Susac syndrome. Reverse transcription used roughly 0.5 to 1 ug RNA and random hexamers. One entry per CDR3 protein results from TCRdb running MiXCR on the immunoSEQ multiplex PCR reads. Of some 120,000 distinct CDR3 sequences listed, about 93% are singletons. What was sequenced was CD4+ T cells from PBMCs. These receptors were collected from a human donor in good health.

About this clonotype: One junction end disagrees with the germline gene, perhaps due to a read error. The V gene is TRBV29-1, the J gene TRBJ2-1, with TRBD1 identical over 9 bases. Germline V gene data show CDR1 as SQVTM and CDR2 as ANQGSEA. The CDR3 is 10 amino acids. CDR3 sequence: CSVEDRGEFF. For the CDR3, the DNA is TGCAGCGTCGAAGACAGGGGGGAGTTCTTC.

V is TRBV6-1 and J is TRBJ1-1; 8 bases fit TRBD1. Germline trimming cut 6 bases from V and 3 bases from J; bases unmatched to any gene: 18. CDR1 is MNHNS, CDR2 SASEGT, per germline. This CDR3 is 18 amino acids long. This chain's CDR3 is CASRSNTGGSFPHTEAFF. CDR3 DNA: TGTGCCAGCAGATCTAATACAGGGGGATCTTTTCCCCACACTGAAGCTTTCTTT.

CDR3 sequence (DNA): TGTGCCATCGCGGGGGACTATGGCTACACCTTC. Translation gives CAIAGDYGYTF. The gene calls are TRBV10-3 and TRBJ1-2, with D possibly being TRBD1 (5 bases). Per the germline V gene, CDR1 is ENHRY and CDR2 is SYGVKD. The ends were cut back, 8 bases at V and 3 bases at J, with 7 bases in the middle. This CDR3 region has 11 residues.

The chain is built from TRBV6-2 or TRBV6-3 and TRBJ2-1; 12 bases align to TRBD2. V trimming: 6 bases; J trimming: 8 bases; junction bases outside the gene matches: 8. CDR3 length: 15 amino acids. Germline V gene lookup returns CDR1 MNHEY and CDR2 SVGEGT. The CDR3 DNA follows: TGTGCCAGCAGCACCCTACGACTAGCGGGGGATGAGCAGTTCTTC. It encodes CASSTLRLAGDEQFF.

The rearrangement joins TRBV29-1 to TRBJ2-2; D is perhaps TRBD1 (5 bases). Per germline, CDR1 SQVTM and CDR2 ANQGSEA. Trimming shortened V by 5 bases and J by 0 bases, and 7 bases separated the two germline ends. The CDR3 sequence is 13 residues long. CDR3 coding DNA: TGCAGCGTTAGGGGCGCGAACACCGGGGAGCTGTTTTTT. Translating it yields CSVRGANTGELFF.

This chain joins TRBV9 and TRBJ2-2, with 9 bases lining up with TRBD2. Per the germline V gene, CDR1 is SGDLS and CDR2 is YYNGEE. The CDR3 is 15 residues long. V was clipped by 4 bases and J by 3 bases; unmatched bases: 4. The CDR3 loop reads CASSMIAGDTGELFF. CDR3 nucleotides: TGTGCCAGCAGCATGATAGCGGGAGACACCGGGGAGCTGTTTTTT.

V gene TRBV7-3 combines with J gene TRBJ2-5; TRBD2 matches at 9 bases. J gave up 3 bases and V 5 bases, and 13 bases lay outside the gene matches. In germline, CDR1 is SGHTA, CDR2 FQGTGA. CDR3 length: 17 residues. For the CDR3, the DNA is TGTGCCAGCAGCCGTTGGGCTAGCGGGGACCCTAAAGAGACCCAGTACTTC. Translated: CASSRWASGDPKETQYF.

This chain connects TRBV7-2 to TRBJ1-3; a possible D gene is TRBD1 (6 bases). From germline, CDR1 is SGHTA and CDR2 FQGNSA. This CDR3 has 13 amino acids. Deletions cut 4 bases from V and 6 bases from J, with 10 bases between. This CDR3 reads CASSWQGINTIYF. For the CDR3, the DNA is TGTGCCAGCAGCTGGCAGGGGATAAACACCATATATTTT.

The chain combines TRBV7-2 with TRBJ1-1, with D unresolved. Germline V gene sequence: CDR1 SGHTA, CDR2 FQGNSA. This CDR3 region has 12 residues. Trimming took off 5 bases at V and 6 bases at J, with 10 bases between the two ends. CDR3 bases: TGTGCCAGCAGCGTCAGAGTTCCTGAAGCTTTCTTT. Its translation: CASSVRVPEAFF.

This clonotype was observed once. The CDR3 protein is CAWTTRGDQPQHF. DNA for the CDR3: TGTGCCTGGACCACCCGGGGGGATCAGCCCCAGCATTTT. The chain is built from TRBV30 and TRBJ1-5, with a tentative D call TRBD1 (5 bases). Germline V gene data show CDR1 as GTSNPN and CDR2 as SVGIG (reference sequence). This CDR3 spans 13 amino acids. V was cut by 4 bases and J by 5 bases, with 12 bases left in between.

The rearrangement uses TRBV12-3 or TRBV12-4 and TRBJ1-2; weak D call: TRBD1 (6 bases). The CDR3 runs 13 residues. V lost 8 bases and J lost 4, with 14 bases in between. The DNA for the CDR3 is TGTGCCAGCCTTAACAGGGCCCTCTATGGCTACACCTTC. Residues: CASLNRALYGYTF.

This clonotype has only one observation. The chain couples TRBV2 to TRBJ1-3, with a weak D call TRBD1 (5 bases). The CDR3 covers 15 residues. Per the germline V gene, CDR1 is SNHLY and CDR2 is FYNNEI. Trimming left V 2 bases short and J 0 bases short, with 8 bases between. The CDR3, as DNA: TGTGCCAGCAGTGAATGGGGCAGCTCTGGAAACACCATATATTTT. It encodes CASSEWGSSGNTIYF.

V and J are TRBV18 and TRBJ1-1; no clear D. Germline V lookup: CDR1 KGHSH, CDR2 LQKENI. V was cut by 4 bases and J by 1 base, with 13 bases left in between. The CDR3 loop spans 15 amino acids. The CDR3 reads CASSLRFTENTEAFF. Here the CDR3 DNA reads TGTGCCAGCTCACTCCGGTTCACAGAGAACACTGAAGCTTTCTTT.

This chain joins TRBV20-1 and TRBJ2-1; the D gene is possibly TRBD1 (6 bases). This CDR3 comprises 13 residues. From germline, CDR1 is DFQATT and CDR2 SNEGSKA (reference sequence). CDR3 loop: CSGDQGLSNEQFF. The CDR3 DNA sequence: TGCAGCGGGGATCAGGGGTTATCCAATGAGCAGTTCTTC.

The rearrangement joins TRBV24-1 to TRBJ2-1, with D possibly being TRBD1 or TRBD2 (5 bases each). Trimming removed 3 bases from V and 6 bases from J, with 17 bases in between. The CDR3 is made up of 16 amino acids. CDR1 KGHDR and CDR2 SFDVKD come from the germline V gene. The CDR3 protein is CATSDGGLQGANEQFF. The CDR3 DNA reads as TGTGCCACCAGTGATGGGGGATTGCAGGGCGCCAATGAGCAGTTCTTC.

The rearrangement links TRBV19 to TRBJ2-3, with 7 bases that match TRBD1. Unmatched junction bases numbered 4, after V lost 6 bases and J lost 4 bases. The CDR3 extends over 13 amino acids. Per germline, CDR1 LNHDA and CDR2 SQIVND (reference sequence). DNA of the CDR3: TGTGCCAGTAGGACAGGGATCTCAGATACGCAGTATTTT. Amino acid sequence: CASRTGISDTQYF.

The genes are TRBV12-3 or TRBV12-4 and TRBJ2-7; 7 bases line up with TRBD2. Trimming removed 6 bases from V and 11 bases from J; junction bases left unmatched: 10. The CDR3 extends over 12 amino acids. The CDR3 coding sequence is TGTGCCAGCAGCCACCATGGGGGGGAGGAGTACTTC. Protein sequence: CASSHHGGEEYF.